The 21 T cell receptor beta chains reported below all come from one sample, sequenced in a study of cytomegalovirus exposure and HLA in healthy donors. The study ran its PCR with 60 Vbeta and 13 Jbeta primers. Profiling relied on immunoSEQ multiplex PCR, and the TCRdb table lists in-frame clones only, not all of them. The sample includes around 160,000 clones, roughly 80% of them seen just once. The sequenced material came from PBMCs. These receptors originate from a male donor in good health and CMV-seronegative.

J is TRBJ1-5 and V is TRBV28; D gene uncertain. V gave up 4 bases and J gave up 3 bases, with 13 bases separating them. The CDR3 extends over 15 amino acids. Germline values: CDR1 MDHEN, CDR2 SYDVKM. The CDR3 DNA reads as TGTGCCAGCAGTTCACAAGAGACATACAATCAGCCCCAGCATTTT. Amino acids: CASSSQETYNQPQHF.

The table lists this clone with a few counts. CDR3 in amino acids: CASSLSDSYEQYF. The CDR3 region has the DNA TGTGCCAGCAGCTTAAGCGACTCCTACGAGCAGTACTTC. The chain employs TRBV7-8 and TRBJ2-7; D is unresolved. V dropped 2 bases and J dropped 0 bases, with 5 bases sitting between them. The CDR3 spans 13 residues. CDR1 SGHVS and CDR2 FQNEAQ come from the germline V gene.

This chain uses TRBV5-5 with TRBJ1-1; D not certain. V was cut by 3 bases and J by 2 bases, with 11 bases left in between. The CDR3 runs to 14 residues. Germline CDR1 reads SGHKS; CDR2 reads YYEKEE (reference sequence). The CDR3 sequence is CASSWAGANTEAFF. In nucleotides, the CDR3 is TGTGCCAGCAGCTGGGCGGGAGCAAACACTGAAGCTTTCTTT.

The rearrangement uses TRBV7-2 and TRBJ2-5; 7 nucleotides line up with TRBD2. The J segment lost 3 bases and the V segment lost 6 bases, leaving 4 bases of the junction unmatched. CDR1 and CDR2 from the germline V gene are SGHTA and FQGNSA. This CDR3 has 13 amino acids. CDR3 in amino acids: CASRPLAEETQYF. CDR3 DNA sequence: TGTGCCAGCAGGCCCCTAGCGGAAGAGACCCAGTACTTC.

J is TRBJ2-2 and V is TRBV4-1; TRBD1 matches at 10 bases. V lost 4 bases, J lost 5 bases, and 4 bases stayed unmatched. The CDR3 runs 15 residues. Germline lookup yields CDR1 MGHRA and CDR2 YSYEKL. The CDR3 nucleotides read TGCGCCAGCAGCCCAAGACAGGGGGCGACCGGGGAGCTGTTTTTT. It encodes CASSPRQGATGELFF.

This clone was seen a few times. This chain links TRBV25-1 with TRBJ2-7; TRBD1 aligns across 7 bases. Germline CDR1 reads MGHDK; CDR2 reads SYGVNS. Losses at the gene ends were 5 bases for V and 9 bases for J; bases not matched to a gene: 7. The CDR3 totals 12 residues. CDR3 loop: CASSLGQATQYF. CDR3 nucleotide sequence: TGTGCCAGCAGTTTAGGACAGGCCACGCAGTACTTC.

This clone occurred a few times. The genes are TRBV7-9 and TRBJ1-1; TRBD1 agrees at 8 bases. Germline-derived CDR1 and CDR2 are SEHNR and FQNEAQ (reference sequence). The CDR3 is 12 residues long. V was clipped by 5 bases and J by 7 bases; unmatched bases: 3. The CDR3 nucleotides read TGTGCCAGCAGCCGACAGGGGAATGAAGCTTTCTTT. Encoded protein: CASSRQGNEAFF. The whole variable domain, remainder taken from reference TRBV7-9 and TRBJ1-1, is DTGVSQNPRHKITKRGQNVTFRCDPISEHNRLYWYRQTLGQGPEFLTYFQNEAQLEKSRLLSDRFSAERPKGSFSTLEIQRTEQGDSAMYLCASSRQGNEAFFGQGTRLTVV.

This sequence joins TRBV4-1 and TRBJ2-5; no clear D. Judging by the DNA end, TRBJ2-7 fits better; the J call may be wrong. From germline, CDR1 is MGHRA and CDR2 YSYEKL. The CDR3 loop spans 16 amino acids. CDR3 nucleotide sequence: TGCGCCAGCAGCCAAGATGAGGTTCGGATGCCTTACGAGCAGTACTTC. It encodes CASSQDEVRMPYEQYF.

The chain uses TRBV27 and TRBJ2-7; 7 nucleotides agree with TRBD2. There are 15 residues in the CDR3. CDR1 and CDR2 from the germline V gene are MNHEY and SMNVEV (reference sequence). The trim removed 8 bases at V and 2 bases at J, leaving 12 bases unmatched. In DNA, the CDR3 is TGTGCCAGCCGGTCGTTTGGGGGGGGAGCCTACGAGCAGTACTTC. This gives the protein CASRSFGGGAYEQYF.

The V call is TRBV2, the J call TRBJ2-7; D might be TRBD1 (6 bases). In germline, CDR1 is SNHLY, CDR2 FYNNEI. This CDR3 spans 14 amino acids. V gave up 3 bases and J gave up 6 bases, with 15 bases separating them. The CDR3 loop reads CASSEDRGSREQYF. The CDR3 DNA is TGTGCCAGCAGTGAGGATAGGGGGTCACGCGAGCAGTACTTC.

This clone was seen a single time. The CDR3 DNA follows: TGTGCCAGCAGCTTAGAAATCAGAGAGCAGTACTTC. This encodes CASSLEIREQYF. This rearrangement joins TRBV5-4 to TRBJ2-7; D call uncertain. The CDR3 is 12 amino acids. Germline CDR1 SGHNT, CDR2 YYREEE (reference sequence). The ends were cut back, 2 bases at V and 7 bases at J, with 10 bases in the middle.

On this clone: Compared with germline, one end of the junction differs, possibly owing to a read error. The chain links TRBV2 to TRBJ2-7, with TRBD1 matching over 7 bases. The CDR3 spans 13 residues. Germline CDR1 SNHLY, CDR2 FYNNEI. CDR3 residues: CASSWDSSFEQYF. The CDR3 DNA follows: TGTGCCAGCAGTTGGGACAGTTCCTTCGAGCAGTACTTC. Complete variable domain (other parts from reference TRBV2 and TRBJ2-7): EPEVTQTPSHQVTQMGQEVILRCVPISNHLYFYWYRQILGQKVEFLVSFYNNEISEKSEIFDDQFSVERPDGSNFTLKIRSTKLEDSAMYFCASSWDSSFEQYFGPGTRLTVT.

The J gene is TRBJ1-5, the V gene TRBV6-1; no definite D call. Germline values: CDR1 MNHNS, CDR2 SASEGT. The V end was cut by 6 bases, the J end by 5 bases, with 5 bases between. This CDR3 contains 11 residues. The CDR3 coding sequence is TGTGCCAGCAGCGGTTATCAGCCCCAGCATTTT. This gives the protein CASSGYQPQHF.

A single count supports this clone. The chain joins TRBV2 to TRBJ1-2; D possibly corresponds to TRBD1 (6 bases). The V gene's germline CDR1 is SNHLY and CDR2 FYNNEI. The CDR3 runs to 13 residues. V lost 7 bases and J lost 2, with 11 bases in between. Here the CDR3 reads CASTATGNYGYTF. The CDR3 bases are TGTGCCAGCACCGCCACAGGGAACTATGGCTACACCTTC.

This clone was seen more than once but under ten times. This chain links TRBV4-2 with TRBJ1-4, with a tentative D call TRBD1 (5 bases). Between the trimmed V and J ends, which lost 4 bases and 5 bases, there was a span of 11 bases. The CDR3 covers 14 residues. CDR1 and CDR2 (germline): LGHNA, YNFKEQ. CDR3 nucleotides: TGTGCCAGCAGCCCCCAGGGCAGGAATGAAAAACTGTTTTTT. Translating gives CASSPQGRNEKLFF.

This clone occurred once. This chain connects TRBV27 to TRBJ1-6; 8 nucleotides align to TRBD1. CDR3 length: 18 residues. V trimming: 4 bases; J trimming: 9 bases; junction bases outside the gene matches: 17. The germline gives CDR1 MNHEY, CDR2 SMNVEV (reference sequence). CDR3 sequence reads: CASSSEGRGRAVSSPLHF. The CDR3 DNA reads as TGTGCCAGCAGTTCAGAGGGCAGGGGGCGAGCGGTCAGTTCACCCCTCCACTTT.

The CDR3 sequence: CASSHETGFGYEQYF. The CDR3 nucleotides read TGCGCCAGCAGCCACGAGACAGGGTTTGGGTACGAGCAGTACTTC. The chain has TRBV4-3 and TRBJ2-7; 7 bases are shared with TRBD1. CDR1 and CDR2 (germline): LGHNA, YSLEER. There are 15 residues in the CDR3. Trimming took 3 bases from V and 4 from J; bases not matched to a gene: 9.

The V call is TRBV30, the J call TRBJ1-5, with a weak D call TRBD1 (5 bases). From germline, CDR1 is GTSNPN and CDR2 SVGIG (reference sequence). Trimming took off 1 base at V and 7 bases at J, with 11 bases between the two ends. CDR3 length: 13 residues. In DNA form, the CDR3 reads TGTGCCTGGAGTGGGCAGGGCGAGCAGCCCCAGCATTTT. The encoded protein is CAWSGQGEQPQHF. The variable domain in full, with the rest retrieved from reference TRBV30 and TRBJ1-5, is SQTIHQWPATLVQPVGSPLSLECTVEGTSNPNLYWYRQAAGRGLQLLFYSVGIGQISSEVPQNLSASRPQDRQFILSSKKLLLSDSGFYLCAWSGQGEQPQHFGDGTRLSIL.

The chain is built from TRBV29-1 and TRBJ2-3; TRBD2 is a possible D gene (7 bases). Germline V gene data show CDR1 as SQVTM and CDR2 as ANQGSEA. Between the trimmed V and J ends, which lost 3 bases and 3 bases, there was a span of 13 bases. This CDR3 is 14 amino acids long. CDR3 DNA: TGCAGCGTTGACGCGGGGGCGAAGACAGATACGCAGTATTTT. As protein: CSVDAGAKTDTQYF.

The chain couples TRBV27 to TRBJ2-6; D is possibly TRBD1 (5 bases). Germline V gene data show CDR1 as MNHEY and CDR2 as SMNVEV (reference sequence). The V end was cut by 3 bases, the J end by 2 bases, with 14 bases between. CDR3 length: 17 residues. The chain's CDR3 is CASSLDQDRAGANVLTF. The DNA of the CDR3 is TGTGCCAGCAGTTTGGACCAAGACAGAGCTGGGGCCAACGTCCTGACTTTC.

The chain joins TRBV12-5 to TRBJ2-1; maybe TRBD1 (6 bases). Germline V gives CDR1 LGHNT, CDR2 FRNRAP. This CDR3 is 13 amino acids long. The V gene lost 6 bases and the J gene lost 9 bases, with 15 bases spanning the gap. This CDR3 is CASGSPGVGEQFF. DNA of the CDR3: TGTGCTAGTGGGAGCCCAGGGGTGGGTGAGCAGTTCTTC. Drawing the rest from reference TRBV12-5 and TRBJ2-1, the complete variable domain is DARVTQTPRHKVTEMGQEVTMRCQPILGHNTVFWYRQTMMQGLELLAYFRNRAPLDDSGMPKDRFSAEMPDATLATLKIQPSEPRDSAVYFCASGSPGVGEQFFGPGTRLTVL.